The T cell receptor (beta chain) under discussion was sequenced for a study of blood T cell repertoires in COVID-19. CDR1 and CDR2 (germline): LGHNA, YSLEER. J lost 9 bases, V lost 5 bases, and 13 bases had no gene match. The CDR3 sequence is 16 residues long. Data came from immunoSEQ multiplex PCR; TCRdb stores just in-frame clones and leaves some out. Of about 250,000 clones in the sample, roughly 90% were seen once. This chain connects TRBV4-3 to TRBJ2-3, with 11 bases identical to TRBD2. This TCR was sampled from a man in his forties who had recovered from COVID-19. The sequenced sample was PBMCs or T cells enriched from blood (not recorded which). CDR3 bases: TGCGCCAGCAGCAAGTTAGCGGGAGGGCCCGCCTTGACGCAGTATTTT. Amino acid sequence: CASSKLAGGPALTQYF.